These 22 T cell receptor beta chains were all obtained from the same sample, sequenced in a study of T cell changes during pregnancy in multiple sclerosis. TCRdb keeps only in-frame clones here, not all; method: immunoSEQ multiplex PCR. Of about 40,000 clones in the sample, around nine tenths are singletons; the top ten hold 0.95% to 1.5%. The material sequenced was peripheral blood, taken before pregnancy. These receptors were taken from a female donor with multiple sclerosis, enrolled in a pregnancy study.

The rearrangement uses TRBV28 and TRBJ1-1, with D unclear. V dropped 3 bases and J dropped 11 bases, with 10 bases sitting between them. The CDR3 runs 11 residues. Germline assignment: CDR1 MDHEN and CDR2 SYDVKM. This CDR3 reads CASSFSVSAFF. For the CDR3, the DNA is TGTGCCAGCAGTTTCAGCGTAAGTGCTTTCTTT. Full variable domain (missing parts from reference TRBV28 and TRBJ1-1): DVKVTQSSRYLVKRTGEKVFLECVQDMDHENMFWYRQDPGLGLRLIYFSYDVKMKEKGDIPEGYSVSREKKERFSLILESASTNQTSMYLCASSFSVSAFFGQGTRLTVV.

V and J are TRBV4-2 and TRBJ2-5; 8 nucleotides align to TRBD2. The CDR3 length is 17 residues. Germline loops: CDR1 LGHNA, CDR2 YNFKEQ. V gave up 0 bases and J gave up 2 bases; unmatched junction bases: 8. CDR3 residues: CASSQEQLAEVQETQYF. For the CDR3, the DNA is TGTGCCAGCAGCCAAGAGCAACTAGCGGAGGTACAAGAGACCCAGTACTTC.

The chain combines TRBV7-9 with TRBJ1-4, with D possibly being TRBD1 (6 bases). Germline CDR1 and CDR2: SEHNR and FQNEAQ (reference sequence). Between the trimmed V and J ends, which lost 5 bases and 8 bases, there was a span of 15 bases. This CDR3 region has 14 residues. The CDR3 DNA reads TGTGCCAGCAGCGACGGAGGGGGGGGAGAAAAACTGTTTTTT. Protein: CASSDGGGGEKLFF.

The V and J genes are TRBV27 and TRBJ2-1, with 10 bases lining up with TRBD2. With V trimmed by 6 bases and J by 6 bases, 8 bases remained unmatched. The CDR3 contains 15 residues. Germline V gives CDR1 MNHEY, CDR2 SMNVEV (reference sequence). DNA for the CDR3: TGTGCCAGCAGCCAAACAGCGGGAGGGCCCAATGAGCAGTTCTTC. It translates to CASSQTAGGPNEQFF.

The chain links TRBV7-2 to TRBJ2-1, with TRBD2 matching over 11 bases. Trimming at V came to 5 bases and at J to 7 bases, leaving 13 bases not matched to a gene. Per the germline V gene, CDR1 is SGHTA and CDR2 is FQGNSA. This CDR3 has 17 residues. The CDR3 here is CASSVARATSGGNEQFF. The CDR3 DNA reads TGTGCCAGCAGCGTCGCCAGGGCAACTAGCGGGGGAAATGAGCAGTTCTTC.

This sequence joins TRBV7-2 and TRBJ2-5; D not resolved. Trimming stripped 1 base from V and 4 bases from J, with 16 bases between. The CDR3 consists of 16 residues. Germline assignment: CDR1 SGHTA and CDR2 FQGNSA. CDR3 in amino acids: CASSLVGHLLPETQYF. The CDR3 nucleotides read TGTGCCAGCAGCTTAGTCGGTCATCTTCTGCCAGAGACCCAGTACTTC.

The rearrangement joins TRBV7-2 to TRBJ2-3; a weak D match, TRBD2 (6 bases). This CDR3 contains 11 residues. CDR1 is SGHTA, CDR2 FQGNSA, per germline. The ends were cut back, 5 bases at V and 7 bases at J, with 7 bases in the middle. CDR3 bases: TGTGCCAGCAGCCGGGGGTATACGCAGTATTTT. Translated: CASSRGYTQYF.

The V call is TRBV2, the J call TRBJ2-3, with 7 bases matching TRBD2. V lost 4 bases to trimming and J lost 6 bases; unmatched junction nucleotides: 4. Looked up from germline, CDR1 is SNHLY and CDR2 is FYNNEI. This CDR3 is built from 13 residues. DNA of the CDR3: TGTGCCAGCAGTGGGTGGGAGGGCGATACGCAGTATTTT. As protein: CASSGWEGDTQYF.

The rearrangement joins TRBV29-1 to TRBJ1-5, with 8 positions matching TRBD1. The CDR3 totals 14 residues. Trimming at V came to 6 bases and at J to 9 bases, leaving 13 bases not matched to a gene. Germline-derived CDR1 and CDR2 are SQVTM and ANQGSEA. CDR3 loop: CSVGATRGQGPQHF. The CDR3 nucleotides read TGCAGCGTCGGCGCGACCAGGGGGCAGGGGCCCCAGCATTTT.

The chain couples TRBV7-3 to TRBJ2-2; tentative D call: TRBD2 (6 bases). Germline lookup yields CDR1 SGHTA and CDR2 FQGTGA. Between the trimmed V and J ends, which lost 5 bases and 4 bases, there was a span of 14 bases. The CDR3 spans 15 residues. In nucleotides, the CDR3 is TGTGCCAGCAGCCCGCGGGACCTACGCACCGGGGAGCTGTTTTTT. The encoded protein is CASSPRDLRTGELFF.

V and J are TRBV2 and TRBJ1-1; tentative D call: TRBD1 (5 bases). The CDR3 runs 11 residues. Germline lookup yields CDR1 SNHLY and CDR2 FYNNEI. The chain's CDR3 is CVGQGNTEAFF. The CDR3 DNA follows: TGTGTAGGTCAGGGGAACACTGAAGCTTTCTTT.

This clone was seen once. V usage is TRBV5-1 and J usage is TRBJ2-1; 9 bases align to TRBD1. Germline loops: CDR1 SGHRS, CDR2 YFSETQ. The V gene end was trimmed by 4 bases and the J gene end by 9 bases; junction bases not matched to a gene: 14. The CDR3 contains 16 residues. CDR3 in DNA: TGCGCCAGCAGCCCAGCGACAGGGGGTCCCAAAACTGAGCAGTTCTTC. Translation: CASSPATGGPKTEQFF.

The gene calls are TRBV18 and TRBJ2-1; a possible D gene is TRBD2 (6 bases). The CDR3 consists of 14 residues. The germline V gene has CDR1 KGHSH and CDR2 LQKENI. Trimming pared 0 bases from V and 8 bases from J, leaving 11 bases between. The CDR3 here is CASSPPPASDEQFF. CDR3 DNA sequence: TGTGCCAGCTCACCACCGCCGGCTAGCGATGAGCAGTTCTTC.

This sequence joins TRBV5-4 and TRBJ2-7; 10 nucleotides agree with TRBD2. CDR3 size: 15 residues. The V gene end was trimmed by 1 base and the J gene end by 4 bases; junction bases not matched to a gene: 5. Per the germline V gene, CDR1 is SGHNT and CDR2 is YYREEE (reference sequence). The CDR3: CASSLSSGSRYEQYF. The CDR3 DNA reads TGTGCCAGCAGCTTGTCTAGCGGGAGCCGGTACGAGCAGTACTTC.

This sequence joins TRBV28 and TRBJ1-2, with TRBD1 identical over 9 bases. CDR1 and CDR2 (germline): MDHEN, SYDVKM. V trimming: 6 bases; J trimming: 5 bases; junction bases outside the gene matches: 7. The CDR3 runs 14 residues. CDR3 nucleotide sequence: TGTGCCAGCAGCATCCCGGGACAGGGTTATGGCTACACCTTC. This gives the protein CASSIPGQGYGYTF.

J is TRBJ2-1 and V is TRBV9; D is perhaps TRBD1 (6 bases). V was trimmed by 3 bases and J by 4 bases, leaving 17 bases between them. There are 16 residues in the CDR3. Germline values: CDR1 SGDLS, CDR2 YYNGEE. For the CDR3, the DNA is TGTGCCAGCAGCGAGTGGGGACATGAGGTTTACAATGAGCAGTTCTTC. This gives the protein CASSEWGHEVYNEQFF.

The V and J genes are TRBV5-1 and TRBJ2-1; 10 bases fit TRBD2. V was clipped by 5 bases and J by 4 bases; unmatched bases: 6. This CDR3 has 15 amino acids. Germline CDR1 and CDR2: SGHRS and YFSETQ. Here the CDR3 DNA reads TGCGCCAGCAGTACCGGGACTAGCGATTACAATGAGCAGTTCTTC. Its translation is CASSTGTSDYNEQFF.

Comments on this clone: An end of the junction differs from the germline gene, which may be a read error. CDR3 bases: TGCAGCGTTGAAGTCAGGGGAGGGCCACACCACTTC. Translating it yields CSVEVRGGPHHF. V is TRBV29-1 and J is TRBJ2-7; D may be TRBD2 (7 bases). In germline, CDR1 is SQVTM, CDR2 ANQGSEA. CDR3 length equals 12 residues.

This chain links TRBV19 with TRBJ1-2; TRBD1 might be the D (5 bases). The ends were cut back, 2 bases at V and 3 bases at J, with 16 bases in the middle. The V gene's germline CDR1 is LNHDA and CDR2 SQIVND (reference sequence). The CDR3 is made up of 16 amino acids. CDR3 protein: CASSIKLGRADYGYTF. The CDR3 nucleotides are TGTGCCAGTAGTATAAAGTTGGGGCGCGCGGACTATGGCTACACCTTC.

This clone turned up a few times. V usage is TRBV10-2 and J usage is TRBJ2-1; 7 nucleotides line up with TRBD1. The junction had 6 bases not matched to a gene; V was cut back by 8 bases and J by 5 bases. This CDR3 region has 13 residues. Per germline, CDR1 WSHSY and CDR2 SAAADI. Here the CDR3 reads CASLTGMNNEQFF. Here the CDR3 DNA reads TGCGCCAGCCTGACAGGGATGAACAATGAGCAGTTCTTC.

The chain is built from TRBV5-1 and TRBJ2-7, with TRBD1 as a possible D gene (5 bases). The V end lost 4 bases, the J end lost 0 bases, and 17 bases lay between the germline ends. Germline V gene sequence: CDR1 SGHRS, CDR2 YFSETQ. CDR3 size: 16 residues. The CDR3 protein is CASSPQGGGDSYEQYF. CDR3 nucleotides: TGCGCCAGCAGCCCCCAGGGTGGCGGTGACTCCTACGAGCAGTACTTC.

The CDR3 bases are TGTGCCATCAGCACCCAGGGACAGGGGTCCTACGAGCAGTACTTC. Encoded protein: CAISTQGQGSYEQYF. The rearrangement uses TRBV10-3 and TRBJ2-7; 10 bases map to TRBD1. The junction had 6 bases not matched to a gene; V was cut back by 6 bases and J by 1 base. Germline-derived CDR1 and CDR2 are ENHRY and SYGVKD. The CDR3 consists of 15 residues.